This note documents a single T cell receptor (beta chain) sequence. The assay ran at deep level. The protocol was immunoSEQ multiplex PCR, while the TCRdb copy is restricted to in-frame clones and leaves out a portion. The table lists approximately 2.5 million clones, approximately 94% of them singletons. This sample is drawn from a study of shared clonotypes between healthy human individuals. The TCR comes from a man between 18 and 29 years old in good health. Material: naive CD4+ T cells sorted from blood. The subset denotes: CD45RA+ positively selected.

CDR3: CASNEVGTNEQFF. CDR3 coding DNA: TGTGCCAGCAACGAAGTAGGTACGAATGAGCAGTTCTTC. The chain joins TRBV2 to TRBJ2-1; unclear D gene. Trimming cost V 7 bases and J 7 bases, with 14 bases left between them. Germline V CDR1 and CDR2: SNHLY, FYNNEI. The CDR3 runs 13 residues.